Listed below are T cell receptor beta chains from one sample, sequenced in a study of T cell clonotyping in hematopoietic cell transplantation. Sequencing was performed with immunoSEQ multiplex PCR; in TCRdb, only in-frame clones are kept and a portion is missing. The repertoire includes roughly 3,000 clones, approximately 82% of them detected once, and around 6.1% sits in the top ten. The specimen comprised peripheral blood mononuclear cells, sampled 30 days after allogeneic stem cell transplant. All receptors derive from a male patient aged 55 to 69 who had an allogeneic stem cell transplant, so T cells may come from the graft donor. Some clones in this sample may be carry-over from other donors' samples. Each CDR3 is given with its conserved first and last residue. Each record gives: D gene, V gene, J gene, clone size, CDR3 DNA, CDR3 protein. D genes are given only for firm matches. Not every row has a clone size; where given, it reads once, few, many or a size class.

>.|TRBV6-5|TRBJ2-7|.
TGTGCCAGCAGTTACGGCCAGGGGAGCGAGCAGTACTTC
CASSYGQGSEQYF
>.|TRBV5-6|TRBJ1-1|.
TGTGCCAGCAGCTTGGTCGGCGGGGGGCTCACTGAAGCTTTCTTT
CASSLVGGGLTEAFF
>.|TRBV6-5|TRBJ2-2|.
TGTGCCAGCAGTCCCCAAATCTTAACCGGGGAGCTGTTTTTT
CASSPQILTGELFF
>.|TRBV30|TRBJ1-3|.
TGTGCCTGGAGATCTGGGCCCTATCCCACCATATATTTT
CAWRSGPYPTIYF
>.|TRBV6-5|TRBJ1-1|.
TGTGCCAGCAGATTGCCTGGGGGCGAGGATGCTTTCTTT
CASRLPGGEDAFF
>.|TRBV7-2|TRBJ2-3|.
TGTGCCAGCAGCTTAGGGACCGGGAACCGGGCCACAGATACGCAGTATTTT
CASSLGTGNRATDTQYF
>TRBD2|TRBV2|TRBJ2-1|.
TGTGCCAGCAGTTTAGCGGGAGGGCCATTCAGGTATGAGCAGTTCTTC
CASSLAGGPFRYEQFF
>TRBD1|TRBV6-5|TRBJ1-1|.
TGTGCCAGCAGCCTTGGGACAGGGCACACTGAAGCTTTCTTT
CASSLGTGHTEAFF
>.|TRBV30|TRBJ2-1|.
TGTGCCTGGAGTATGGTCAATGAGCAGTTCTTC
CAWSMVNEQFF
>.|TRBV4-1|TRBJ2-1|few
TGCGCCAGCGGACACCCAGCGCGGAACAATGAGCAGTTCTTC
CASGHPARNNEQFF
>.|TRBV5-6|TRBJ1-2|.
TGTGCCAGCAGCCAACAGATCCGTGGTGGCTACACCTTC
CASSQQIRGGYTF
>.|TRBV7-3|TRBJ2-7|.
TGTGCCAGCAGCCCAGGGACACAGTACGAGCAGTACTTC
CASSPGTQYEQYF
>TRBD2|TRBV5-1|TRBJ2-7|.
TGCGCCAGCAGCTTTTATAGCGGGGCCTACGAGCAGTACTTC
CASSFYSGAYEQYF
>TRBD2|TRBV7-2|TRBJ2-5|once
TGTGCCAGCAGCCAGGGACTAGCGGGAGGTCAAGAGACCCAGTACTTC
CASSQGLAGGQETQYF
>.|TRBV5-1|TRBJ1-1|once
TGCGCCAGCAGGGGGGGGATGAACACTGAAGCTTTCTTT
CASRGGMNTEAFF
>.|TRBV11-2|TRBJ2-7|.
TGTGCCAGCAGCTTAAAGCGGGTTAGGACCTACGAGCAGTACTTC
CASSLKRVRTYEQYF
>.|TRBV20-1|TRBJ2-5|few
TGCAGTGCAGACCCGGGAGAGACCCAGTACTTC
CSADPGETQYF
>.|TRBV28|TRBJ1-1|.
TGTGCCAGCAGTTTAGAGGTCGGAGGATATGAAGCTTTCTTT
CASSLEVGGYEAFF
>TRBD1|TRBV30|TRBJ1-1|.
TGTGCCTGGGGGACAGGACGCACTGAAGCTTTCTTT
CAWGTGRTEAFF
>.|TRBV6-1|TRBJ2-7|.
TGTGCCAGCAGTGAAGCCTCCACAGGGAGGACCTACGAGCAGTACTTC
CASSEASTGRTYEQYF
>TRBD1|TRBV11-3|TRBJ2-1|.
TGTGCCAGCAGCGGAGCCGGGACAGGGGGCAATGAGCAGTTCTTC
CASSGAGTGGNEQFF
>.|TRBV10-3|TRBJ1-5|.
TGTGCCATCAGTGAGTCGTTCAGTGGCAATCAGCCCCAGCATTTT
CAISESFSGNQPQHF
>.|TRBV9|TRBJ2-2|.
TGTGCCAGCAGCCAGTCAGGGGTCACCGGGGAGCTGTTTTTT
CASSQSGVTGELFF
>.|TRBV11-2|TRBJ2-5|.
TGTGCCAGCAGCTTAGGCGACGGTGGGGAGACCCAGTACTTC
CASSLGDGGETQYF
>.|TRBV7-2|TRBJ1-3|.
TGTGCCAGCAGCTTAGGACAGCCCTCTGGAAACACCATATATTTT
CASSLGQPSGNTIYF
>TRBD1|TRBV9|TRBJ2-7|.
TGTGCCAGCAGCGTAGGAGGACAGGGGTCCTACGAGCAGTACTTC
CASSVGGQGSYEQYF
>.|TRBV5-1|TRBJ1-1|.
TGCGCCAGCAGCTTTGACGGGGGAAGGGGCACTGAAGCTTTCTTT
CASSFDGGRGTEAFF
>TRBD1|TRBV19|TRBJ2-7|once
TGTGCCAGTAGCCCACTTCCGGGACAGGGATCCGAGCAGTACTTC
CASSPLPGQGSEQYF
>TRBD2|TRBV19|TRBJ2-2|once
TGTGCCAGTTCAACCTTAGCGGGTCAAAGCACCGGGGAGCTGTTTTTT
CASSTLAGQSTGELFF
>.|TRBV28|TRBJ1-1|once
TGTGCCATCCCAAAAGGGACTGAAGCTTTCTTT
CAIPKGTEAFF
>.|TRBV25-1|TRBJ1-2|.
TGTGCCAGCAGTGGATTATGGACAGTCTATGGCTACACCTTC
CASSGLWTVYGYTF
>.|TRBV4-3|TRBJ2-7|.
TGCGCCAGCAGCCAAGAAACCGAAACAAGGGGAACCTACGAGCAGTACTTC
CASSQETETRGTYEQYF
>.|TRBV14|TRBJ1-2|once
TGTGCCAGCAGCCGCTCAGGAGGGCAGACCCACTATGGCTACACCTTC
CASSRSGGQTHYGYTF
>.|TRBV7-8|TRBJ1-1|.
TGTGCCAGCAGCCCCCTCCCAGCAAACACTGAAGCTTTCTTT
CASSPLPANTEAFF
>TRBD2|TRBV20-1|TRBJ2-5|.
TGCAGTGCTAGAGATGGGAGGGCCCAGTACTTC
CSARDGRAQYF
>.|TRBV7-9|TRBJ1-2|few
TGTGCCAGCAGCCATCCGACAGGATATGGCTACACCTTC
CASSHPTGYGYTF